This is a list of T cell receptor beta chains from one sample in a study of OX40 agonist ivuxolimab in advanced cancers. Some clones are missing from TCRdb's copy, which holds only in-frame ones; the method was immunoSEQ multiplex PCR. This sample yields more than 80,000 clones, of which roughly 89% are seen a single time; 1.5% to 2% belongs to the top ten. This sample comprised CD4+ or CD8+ T cells sorted from blood, obtained in a trial of the OX40 agonist ivuxolimab. The origin of the receptors is an adult with an advanced solid tumor such as melanoma, head and neck, liver or kidney cancer. Each CDR3 is given with its conserved first and last residue. The D gene is left open where the match is weak. A clone size is listed for some rows: how often the clone was seen (once, few, many), or a class if it is expanded.

TRBV27	TRBJ2-3	NA	once	CASRVSLLPRGTDTQYF	TGTGCCAGCAGGGTTAGTCTTCTGCCCCGAGGAACAGATACGCAGTATTTT
TRBV5-1	TRBJ2-3	NA	NA	CASSSDSTDTQYF	TGCGCCAGCAGCTCCGACAGCACAGATACGCAGTATTTT
TRBV19	TRBJ2-5	TRBD2	NA	CASRGTSGQETQYF	TGTGCCAGTAGGGGGACTAGCGGCCAAGAGACCCAGTACTTC
TRBV9	TRBJ2-5	NA	NA	CASSVGAPETQYF	TGTGCCAGCAGCGTAGGGGCTCCCGAGACCCAGTACTTC
TRBV14	TRBJ2-7	NA	NA	CASSQQRVASYEQYF	TGTGCCAGCAGCCAACAGCGGGTCGCATCCTACGAGCAGTACTTC
TRBV28	TRBJ1-4	NA	NA	CASSDGRGHEKLFF	TGTGCCAGCAGTGACGGACGGGGCCACGAAAAACTGTTTTTT
TRBV10-3	TRBJ1-5	TRBD1	NA	CAITGAENQPQHF	TGTGCCATTACAGGGGCCGAAAATCAGCCCCAGCATTTT
TRBV6-1	TRBJ2-4	TRBD2	NA	CASSSGRAWENIQYF	TGTGCCAGCAGTAGCGGGAGGGCCTGGGAAAACATTCAGTACTTC
TRBV11-2	TRBJ2-3	NA	NA	CASSLQGTDTQYF	TGTGCCAGCAGCTTACAGGGGACAGATACGCAGTATTTT
TRBV28	TRBJ2-7	NA	NA	CASSPSRWEQYF	TGTGCCAGCAGCCCCTCGAGGTGGGAGCAGTACTTC
TRBV30	TRBJ1-6	TRBD1	NA	CAWTMTGGGNNSPLHF	TGTGCCTGGACCATGACAGGGGGCGGAAATAATTCACCCCTCCACTTT
TRBV6-4	TRBJ2-5	NA	NA	CASSRQAGDQETQYF	TGTGCCAGCAGTAGACAGGCGGGGGACCAAGAGACCCAGTACTTC
TRBV10-3	TRBJ2-7	TRBD2	NA	CATVSGTSYEQYF	TGTGCCACCGTTAGCGGGACCTCCTACGAGCAGTACTTC
TRBV5-1	TRBJ2-5	NA	NA	CASSLARPPETQYF	TGCGCCAGCAGCTTGGCGAGGCCCCCGGAGACCCAGTACTTC
TRBV2	TRBJ1-2	NA	NA	CASSGSSNYGYTF	TGTGCCAGCAGCGGCAGCTCTAACTATGGCTACACCTTC
TRBV18	TRBJ2-7	NA	NA	CASSPGATSYEQYF	TGTGCCAGCTCACCTGGGGCTACCTCCTACGAGCAGTACTTC
TRBV30	TRBJ1-5	TRBD1	NA	CAWATGENQPQHF	TGTGCCTGGGCAACAGGGGAAAATCAACCCCAGCATTTT
TRBV11-2	TRBJ2-5	TRBD2	NA	CASSQSSGRRETQYF	TGTGCCAGCAGCCAAAGTAGCGGGAGGAGGGAGACCCAGTACTTC
TRBV7-9	TRBJ2-3	TRBD2	NA	CASSARASGSSDTQYF	TGTGCCAGCAGCGCTAGGGCTAGCGGGAGTTCAGATACGCAGTATTTT